The TCR beta chain described here comes from a study of T cell clonality in common variable immunodeficiency. Study results and caveats: Fewer TCRbeta clones were shared among CVID subjects than controls. Authors noted CVID clonality's cause needs subpopulation repertoire sequencing.

The V end was cut by 2 bases, the J end by 5 bases, with 9 bases between. This CDR3 is built from 13 residues. Germline CDR1 is SGHTA and CDR2 is FQGTGA. Assay used: immunoSEQ multiplex PCR; TCRdb lists only in-frame clones, some missing. The data show over 55,000 clones, with none appearing a single time. Comment on this clone: As yet, its antigen is unknown. With a much larger clone just one base away, this may be a read error. The read finishes 3 residues shy of the CDR3 end, and the germline J gene is used to complete it.

The chain joins TRBV7-3 to TRBJ2-5; D is uncertain. The sequenced material came from peripheral blood mononuclear cells. This sequence was found in a person between 18 and 75 years old in good health. Incomplete CDR3 DNA: TGTGCCAGCAGCTTACGGGTCGTCGAGACC. Translation: CASSLRVVET. The CDR3 as a whole reads CASSLRVVETQYF.